The 11 T cell receptor beta chains presented below share a single source sample, sequenced in a study of blood T cells in healthy people across ages. The use of a sample-barcoded 5' primer and a J-beta primer mix characterized a second PCR of about 7 to 12 cycles. TCRdb passed the 5' RACE reads through MiXCR, listing each CDR3 protein once. This sample carries some 1.4 million distinct CDR3 sequences, around 42% of them seen once, and the ten largest clones take 7.9%. Sequenced material: blood. These receptors came from a woman between 18 and 30 years old in good health.

V usage is TRBV18 and J usage is TRBJ1-2, with 8 bases aligning to TRBD1. Germline CDR1 reads KGHSH; CDR2 reads LQKENI. The junction had 1 base not matched to a gene; V was cut back by 0 bases and J by 7 bases. CDR3 length equals 13 residues. The CDR3 spells CASSPPTGVGYTF. CDR3 nucleotides: TGTGCCAGCTCACCACCGACAGGGGTTGGCTACACCTTC.

This sequence joins TRBV20-1 and TRBJ1-4; D remains ambiguous. CDR3 size: 15 residues. The V end lost 3 bases, the J end lost 0 bases, and 11 bases lay between the germline ends. CDR1 and CDR2 (germline): DFQATT, SNEGSKA (reference sequence). This chain's CDR3 is CSASGGRATNEKLFF. CDR3 nucleotides: TGCAGTGCTAGTGGCGGAAGGGCAACTAATGAAAAACTGTTTTTT.

V and J are TRBV4-1 and TRBJ2-1; possible D gene TRBD2, 6 bases. Germline V gene lookup returns CDR1 MGHRA and CDR2 YSYEKL. V was trimmed by 4 bases and J by 3 bases, leaving 16 bases between them. The CDR3 consists of 16 residues. The CDR3 DNA reads as TGCGCCAGCAGCCCCGTGGGGTGGGGGGACTACAATGAGCAGTTCTTC. Protein: CASSPVGWGDYNEQFF.

V and J are TRBV25-1 and TRBJ1-6; TRBD1 agrees at 7 bases. The V segment lost 6 bases and the J segment 5 bases; nucleotides outside the gene matches: 7. The germline gives CDR1 MGHDK, CDR2 SYGVNS. CDR3 length: 15 residues. The CDR3 sequence is CASRYAGTDNSPLHF. The DNA for the CDR3 is TGTGCCAGCAGATATGCCGGGACAGATAATTCACCCCTCCACTTT.

This clonotype was seen many times. This chain uses TRBV29-1 with TRBJ2-5; D gene uncertain. The CDR3 extends over 12 amino acids. CDR1 is SQVTM, CDR2 ANQGSEA, per germline. Trimming removed 2 bases from V and 2 bases from J, with 6 bases in between. The DNA of the CDR3 is TGCAGCGTTGAATCCGGTCAAGAGACCCAGTACTTC. Its translation: CSVESGQETQYF. The full variable domain, completed using reference TRBV29-1 and TRBJ2-5, is SAVISQKPSRDICQRGTSLTIQCQVDSQVTMMFWYRQQPGQSLTLIATANQGSEATYESGFVIDKFPISRPNLTFSTLTVSNMSPEDSSIYLCSVESGQETQYFGPGTRLLVL.

The chain joins TRBV28 to TRBJ2-7; D is possibly TRBD1 (5 bases). V shed 4 bases and J shed 4 bases, with 11 bases lying between them. Looked up from germline, CDR1 is MDHEN and CDR2 is SYDVKM. The CDR3 sequence is 13 residues long. CDR3 loop: CASSYQGVYEQYF. DNA of the CDR3: TGTGCCAGCAGTTATCAGGGTGTGTACGAGCAGTACTTC.

The V call is TRBV15, the J call TRBJ2-2; D may be TRBD1 (6 bases). From germline, CDR1 is LNHNV and CDR2 YYDKDF (reference sequence). Trimming left V 1 base short and J 3 bases short, with 9 bases between. The CDR3 runs to 15 residues. The DNA for the CDR3 is TGTGCCACCAGCAGAGCTGGGGGCGACACCGGGGAGCTGTTTTTT. Residues: CATSRAGGDTGELFF.

V gene TRBV10-2 combines with J gene TRBJ1-6, with D possibly matching TRBD1 (5 bases). The germline V gene encodes CDR1 WSHSY and CDR2 SAAADI. The CDR3 length is 13 residues. V lost 2 bases to trimming and J lost 10 bases, with 9 bases between them. In DNA, the CDR3 is TGCGCCAGCAGTGAGGCGGGGGAATCACCCCTCCACTTT. It translates to CASSEAGESPLHF.

This clonotype was detected once. This chain connects TRBV5-1 to TRBJ1-1; maybe TRBD1 (5 bases). With 3 bases removed from V and 0 bases from J, the gap between germline ends came to 12 bases. The CDR3 is 15 residues long. Germline V gives CDR1 SGHRS, CDR2 YFSETQ. The CDR3 bases are TGCGCCAGCAGCTCCACGACAGCAATGAACACTGAAGCTTTCTTT. Translating gives CASSSTTAMNTEAFF.

This clonotype appeared a few times. This chain connects TRBV3-1 to TRBJ1-1, with D perhaps matching TRBD1 (5 bases). V was cut by 7 bases and J by 4 bases, with 10 bases left in between. This CDR3 has 12 amino acids. From germline, CDR1 is LGHDT and CDR2 YNNKEL (reference sequence). CDR3 sequence: CASTGGFTEAFF. In nucleotides, the CDR3 is TGTGCCAGCACCGGGGGGTTCACTGAAGCTTTCTTT.

The CDR3 protein is CASSLDWGPGYTF. The CDR3 DNA reads TGTGCCAGCAGCTTAGATTGGGGGCCCGGCTACACCTTC. This chain joins TRBV11-2 and TRBJ1-2; weak D call: TRBD1 (6 bases). Per the germline V gene, CDR1 is SGHAT and CDR2 is FQNNGV. The V end was cut by 0 bases, the J end by 8 bases, with 10 bases between. The CDR3 totals 13 residues.